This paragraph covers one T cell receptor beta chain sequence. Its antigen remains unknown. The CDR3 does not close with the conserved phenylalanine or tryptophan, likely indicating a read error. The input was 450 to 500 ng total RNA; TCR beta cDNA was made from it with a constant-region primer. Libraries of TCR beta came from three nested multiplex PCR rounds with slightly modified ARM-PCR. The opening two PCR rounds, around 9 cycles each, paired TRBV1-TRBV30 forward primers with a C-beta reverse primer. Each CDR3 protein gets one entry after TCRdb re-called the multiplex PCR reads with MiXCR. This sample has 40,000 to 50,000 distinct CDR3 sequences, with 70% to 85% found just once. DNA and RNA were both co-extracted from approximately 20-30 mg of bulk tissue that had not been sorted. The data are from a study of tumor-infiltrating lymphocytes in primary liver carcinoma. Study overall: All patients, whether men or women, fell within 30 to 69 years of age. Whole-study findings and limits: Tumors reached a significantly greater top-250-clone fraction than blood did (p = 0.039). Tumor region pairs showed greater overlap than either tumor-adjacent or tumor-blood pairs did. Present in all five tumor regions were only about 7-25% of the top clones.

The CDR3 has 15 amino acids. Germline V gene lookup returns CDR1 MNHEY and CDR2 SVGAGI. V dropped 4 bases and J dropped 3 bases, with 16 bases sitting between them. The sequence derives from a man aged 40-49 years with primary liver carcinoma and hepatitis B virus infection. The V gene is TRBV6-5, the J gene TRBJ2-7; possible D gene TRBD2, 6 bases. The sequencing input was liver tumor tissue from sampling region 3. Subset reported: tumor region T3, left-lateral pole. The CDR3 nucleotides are TGTGCCAGCAGTTCCGCGCGGGGCTCCCACTACGAGCAGTACTTA. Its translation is CASSSARGSHYEQYL.